The present entry profiles one T cell receptor beta chain with its context. The data are from a study of blood T cell repertoires in COVID-19. CDR3 length equals 15 residues. Trimming shortened V by 3 bases and J by 6 bases, and 18 bases separated the two germline ends. Per the germline V gene, CDR1 is SNHLY and CDR2 is FYNNEI. Method: immunoSEQ multiplex PCR; TCRdb's copy keeps in-frame clones and lacks some. The sample has 150,000 or so clones; 80% to 85% are singletons. The sequencing sample was made of peripheral blood. The clonotype comes from a woman aged 55-69 years with acute or convalescent COVID-19. This rearrangement joins TRBV2 to TRBJ2-7, with a tentative D call TRBD1 (6 bases). The CDR3 DNA follows: TGTGCCAGCAGTGACCTCGCACAGGGTTCTCGCGAGCAGTACTTC. Translating gives CASSDLAQGSREQYF.